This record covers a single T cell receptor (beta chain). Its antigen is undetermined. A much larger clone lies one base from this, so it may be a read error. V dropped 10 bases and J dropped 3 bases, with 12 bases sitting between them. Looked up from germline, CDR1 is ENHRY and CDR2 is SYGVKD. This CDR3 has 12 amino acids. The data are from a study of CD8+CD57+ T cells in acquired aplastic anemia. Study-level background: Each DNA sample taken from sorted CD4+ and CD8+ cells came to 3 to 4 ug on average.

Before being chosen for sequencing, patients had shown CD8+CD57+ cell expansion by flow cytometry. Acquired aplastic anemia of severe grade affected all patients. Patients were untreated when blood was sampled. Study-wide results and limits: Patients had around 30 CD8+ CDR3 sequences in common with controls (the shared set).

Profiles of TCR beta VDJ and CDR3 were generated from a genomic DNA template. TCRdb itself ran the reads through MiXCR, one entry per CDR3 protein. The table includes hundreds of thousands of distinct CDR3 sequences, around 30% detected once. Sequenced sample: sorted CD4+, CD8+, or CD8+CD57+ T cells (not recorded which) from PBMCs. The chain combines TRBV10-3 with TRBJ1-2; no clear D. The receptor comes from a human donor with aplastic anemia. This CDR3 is CASIGRYYGYTF. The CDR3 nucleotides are TGTGCCAGCATTGGACGGTACTATGGCTACACCTTC.